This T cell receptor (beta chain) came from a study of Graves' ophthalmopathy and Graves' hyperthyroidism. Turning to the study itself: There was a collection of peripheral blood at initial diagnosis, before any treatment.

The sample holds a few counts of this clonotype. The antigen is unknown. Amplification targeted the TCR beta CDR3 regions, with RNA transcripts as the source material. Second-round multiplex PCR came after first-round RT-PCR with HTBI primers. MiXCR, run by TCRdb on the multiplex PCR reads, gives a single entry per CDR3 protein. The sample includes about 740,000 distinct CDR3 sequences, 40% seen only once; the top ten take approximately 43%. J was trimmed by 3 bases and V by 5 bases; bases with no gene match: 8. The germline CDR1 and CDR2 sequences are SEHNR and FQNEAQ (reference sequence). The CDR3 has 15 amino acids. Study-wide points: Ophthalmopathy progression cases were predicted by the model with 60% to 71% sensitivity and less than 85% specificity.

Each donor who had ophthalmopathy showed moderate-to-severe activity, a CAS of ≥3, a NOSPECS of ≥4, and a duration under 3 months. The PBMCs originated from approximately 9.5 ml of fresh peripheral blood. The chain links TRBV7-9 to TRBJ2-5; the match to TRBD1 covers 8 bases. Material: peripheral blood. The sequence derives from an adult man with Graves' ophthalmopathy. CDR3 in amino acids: CASSPDRVLEETQYF. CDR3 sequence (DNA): TGTGCCAGCAGCCCGGACAGGGTTCTTGAAGAGACCCAGTACTTC.